The clone carrying this TCR beta chain was counted ten times or more. What it recognizes is unknown. This sample is drawn from a study of T cell repertoires in cytomegalovirus infection. Study information: Indications of both CMV infection and matching HLA type were provided by public TCR beta signatures. General observations from the study: Cumulative frequency (of public TCR beta family members) identified carriers of CMV plus the relevant HLA. Clonotype analysis showed dominance of the ex vivo response by HLA-C-restricted CMV-specific TCR beta clonotypes.

TCRdb passed the reads through MiXCR, listing each CDR3 protein once. The repertoire holds about 190,000 distinct CDR3 sequences, with roughly 28% as singletons. The length of the CDR3 is 15 residues. Germline V gene sequence: CDR1 SGHTA, CDR2 FQGNSA. With V trimmed by 5 bases and J by 5 bases, 12 bases remained unmatched. The chain has TRBV7-2 and TRBJ2-7, with 7 positions matching TRBD2. The clonotype was recovered from a human donor in good health (CMV status not recorded). Some clones in this sample may be carry-over from other donors' samples. Material: PBMCs. This CDR3 is CASSGRTGGKNEQYF. CDR3 nucleotides: TGTGCCAGCAGCGGTCGGACGGGGGGTAAAAACGAGCAGTACTTC.